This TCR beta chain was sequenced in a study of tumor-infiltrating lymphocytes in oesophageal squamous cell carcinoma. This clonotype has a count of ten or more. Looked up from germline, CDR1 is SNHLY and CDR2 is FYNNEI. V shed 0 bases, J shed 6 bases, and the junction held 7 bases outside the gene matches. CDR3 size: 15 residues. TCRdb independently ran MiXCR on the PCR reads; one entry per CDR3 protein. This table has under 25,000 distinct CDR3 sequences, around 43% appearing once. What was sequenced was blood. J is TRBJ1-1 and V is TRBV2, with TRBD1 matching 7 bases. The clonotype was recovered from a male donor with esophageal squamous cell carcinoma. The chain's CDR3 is CASSEAAGGAAEAFF. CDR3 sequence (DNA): TGTGCCAGCAGTGAAGCGGCAGGGGGGGCAGCTGAAGCTTTCTTT.